These 28 T cell receptor beta chains originate from one sample sequenced in a study of T-cell memory formation after mild COVID-19. One entry per CDR3 protein results from TCRdb running MiXCR on the 5' RACE reads. Of roughly 45,000 distinct CDR3 sequences in the sample, roughly 27% were seen once. Sequenced input: PBMCs or a T cell subset sorted from them (not recorded which). Every receptor here comes from a man in his late teens or twenties who had mild COVID-19 (a few samples of this study predate the infection). Cell type and time point are not known.

The genes are TRBV7-6 and TRBJ2-5, with D uncertain. The germline V and J ends were trimmed by 5 bases and 2 bases, with 6 bases remaining between them. Germline V gene data show CDR1 as SGHVS and CDR2 as FNYEAQ. CDR3 size: 12 residues. CDR3 sequence reads: CASSLGQETQYF. CDR3 nucleotides: TGTGCCAGCAGCCTGGGACAAGAGACCCAGTACTTC.

Here the CDR3 reads CASRPAGAWNTGELFF. In DNA, the CDR3 is TGTGCCAGCAGGCCTGCCGGGGCTTGGAACACCGGGGAGCTGTTTTTT. J is TRBJ2-2 and V is TRBV7-9, with D perhaps given as TRBD1 or TRBD2 (5 bases each). The CDR3 is 16 residues long. Trimming cost V 6 bases and J 1 base, with 15 bases left between them. Germline CDR1 and CDR2: SEHNR and FQNEAQ (reference sequence).

The sample holds many counts of this clonotype. The rearrangement links TRBV7-9 to TRBJ2-2; possibly TRBD1 or TRBD2 for D (7 bases each). Germline values: CDR1 SEHNR, CDR2 FQNEAQ (reference sequence). The V end lost 5 bases, the J end lost 3 bases, and 16 bases lay between the germline ends. The CDR3 spans 16 residues. The CDR3: CASSPARGGHTGELFF. The CDR3 bases are TGTGCCAGCAGCCCCGCCAGGGGGGGACACACCGGGGAGCTGTTTTTT.

There are a few counts of this clonotype. This chain connects TRBV3-1 to TRBJ2-5; tentative D call: TRBD1 (5 bases). V was shortened by 4 bases and J by 7 bases, with 25 bases between the two germline ends. The CDR3 is 17 residues long. The germline V gene has CDR1 LGHDT and CDR2 YNNKEL (reference sequence). CDR3 sequence reads: CASSPPSLSNRRATQYF. The CDR3 bases are TGTGCCAGCAGCCCCCCCTCGCTATCGAATCGCAGGGCGACCCAGTACTTC.

There are a few counts of this clonotype. The chain couples TRBV24-1 to TRBJ2-1; D might be TRBD1 (6 bases). Trimming stripped 2 bases from V and 6 bases from J, with 7 bases between. Germline CDR1 reads KGHDR; CDR2 reads SFDVKD. The CDR3 covers 13 residues. CDR3 region: CATSDSDSNEQFF. The CDR3 DNA reads as TGTGCCACCAGTGATTCGGACAGCAATGAGCAGTTCTTC.

This clonotype showed up just a few times. The chain couples TRBV4-3 to TRBJ2-7, with 8 bases that match TRBD2. The length of the CDR3 is 16 residues. The germline V gene encodes CDR1 LGHNA and CDR2 YSLEER. Trimming removed 0 bases from V and 2 bases from J; junction bases left unmatched: 6. CDR3 in DNA: TGCGCCAGCAGCCAAGACCAGCGGGGGCTTACCTACGAGCAGTACTTC. It is translated as CASSQDQRGLTYEQYF.

This clonotype has only a few counts. This chain joins TRBV2 and TRBJ2-5; TRBD1 aligns across 9 bases. V shed 11 bases, J shed 3 bases, and the junction held 10 bases outside the gene matches. CDR3 length: 14 residues. Per the germline V gene, CDR1 is SNHLY and CDR2 is FYNNEI. CDR3 coding DNA: TGTGCCGGATGGGGGGGACAGGGAGAAGAGACCCAGTACTTC. This encodes CAGWGGQGEETQYF.

The CDR3 DNA reads TGTGCCAGCAGTTTCACGGGGGGGCTCTATGAGCAGTTCTTC. This sequence encodes CASSFTGGLYEQFF. V usage is TRBV6-2 or TRBV6-3 and J usage is TRBJ2-1; 8 bases align to TRBD2. CDR1 is MNHEY and CDR2 is SVGEGT in the germline V gene. The CDR3 has 14 residues. The ends lost 4 bases at V and 8 bases at J; junction bases unmatched: 7.

This rearrangement joins TRBV5-1 to TRBJ1-1; 8 bases agree with TRBD1. The CDR3 loop spans 14 amino acids. Germline V gene sequence: CDR1 SGHRS, CDR2 YFSETQ. V lost 4 bases, J lost 5 bases, and 7 bases stayed unmatched. CDR3 coding DNA: TGCGCCAGCAGCATAGGACAGGGTGGGACTGAAGCTTTCTTT. It codes for CASSIGQGGTEAFF.

This clonotype was found a few times. The chain carries TRBV28 and TRBJ1-3, with 9 bases matching TRBD1. The CDR3 sequence is 16 residues long. Per the germline V gene, CDR1 is MDHEN and CDR2 is SYDVKM. J gave up 4 bases and V 6 bases, and 10 bases lay outside the gene matches. CDR3 protein: CASSLTGTGSGNTIYF. The CDR3, as DNA: TGTGCCAGCAGCCTTACCGGGACAGGGTCGGGAAACACCATATATTTT.

This chain uses TRBV20-1 with TRBJ1-3; no reliable D call. Trimming left V 3 bases short and J 0 bases short, with 6 bases between. Looked up from germline, CDR1 is DFQATT and CDR2 is SNEGSKA (reference sequence). This CDR3 is 13 amino acids long. The CDR3 is CSARMVSGNTIYF. In DNA, the CDR3 is TGCAGTGCTAGGATGGTCTCTGGAAACACCATATATTTT.

This clonotype has a handful of counts. This chain links TRBV4-1 with TRBJ2-1, with 9 positions matching TRBD2. Germline V lookup: CDR1 MGHRA, CDR2 YSYEKL. The V segment lost 1 base and the J segment 4 bases; nucleotides outside the gene matches: 11. The CDR3 has 18 residues. CDR3 residues: CASSQVGKRLAEYNEQFF. The DNA of the CDR3 is TGCGCCAGCAGCCAAGTGGGGAAGAGACTAGCGGAATACAATGAGCAGTTCTTC.

Concerning this clonotype itself: Because it lacks the conserved phenylalanine or tryptophan at the end, this CDR3 is likely a read error. The CDR3 here is CASLLVSGANVLTL. CDR3 DNA: TGTGCCAGCCTCCTGGTTTCCGGGGCCAACGTCCTGACTTTA. The J gene is TRBJ2-6, the V gene TRBV16; D is ambiguous. In germline, CDR1 is KGHSY, CDR2 FQNENV. V was cut by 8 bases and J by 4 bases, with 12 bases left in between. This CDR3 region has 14 residues.

This clonotype is a singleton in its sample. The CDR3: CASSLEQGIQPQHF. CDR3 nucleotides: TGTGCCAGCAGCTTAGAACAGGGGATCCAGCCCCAGCATTTT. The J gene is TRBJ1-5, the V gene TRBV7-2; 7 bases agree with TRBD1. The CDR3 loop spans 14 amino acids. CDR1 is SGHTA, CDR2 FQGNSA, per germline. The trim removed 1 base at V and 7 bases at J, leaving 4 bases unmatched.

The table lists this clonotype with a few counts. The gene calls are TRBV4-1 and TRBJ2-7; 7 bases are shared with TRBD2. Trimming took 1 base from V and 6 from J; bases not matched to a gene: 12. Germline CDR1 is MGHRA and CDR2 is YSYEKL. This CDR3 is 16 amino acids long. CDR3 bases: TGCGCCAGCAGCCAAGGCGGGGGAGAGGCAACAGGCGAGCAGTACTTC. Protein sequence: CASSQGGGEATGEQYF.

The rearrangement links TRBV10-3 to TRBJ2-3; TRBD1 matches 7 bases. Per germline, CDR1 ENHRY and CDR2 SYGVKD. V trimming: 2 bases; J trimming: 4 bases; junction bases outside the gene matches: 12. The CDR3 consists of 17 residues. CDR3 in DNA: TGTGCCATCAGTGAGCTGAGACAGGGAGCCGGAGCAGATACGCAGTATTTT. It is translated as CAISELRQGAGADTQYF.

This clonotype has more than one count but fewer than ten. The gene calls are TRBV7-9 and TRBJ1-1; maybe TRBD1 (5 bases). This CDR3 spans 13 amino acids. Germline-derived CDR1 and CDR2 are SEHNR and FQNEAQ (reference sequence). V was cut by 4 bases and J by 6 bases, with 12 bases left in between. CDR3 residues: CASSSTRDAEAFF. Here the CDR3 DNA reads TGTGCCAGCAGCTCAACCCGGGACGCTGAAGCTTTCTTT.

This clonotype has more than one count but fewer than ten. The chain has TRBV12-5 and TRBJ2-1; a weak D match, TRBD1 (5 bases). The CDR3 is 14 amino acids. V lost 3 bases and J 3 bases, leaving 9 bases between the germline ends. CDR1 LGHNT and CDR2 FRNRAP come from the germline V gene. The CDR3: CASGLGVSYNEQFF. The CDR3 DNA follows: TGTGCTAGTGGTTTAGGGGTCAGCTACAATGAGCAGTTCTTC.

This rearrangement joins TRBV6-6 to TRBJ2-5; D is possibly TRBD2 (6 bases). The CDR3 consists of 14 residues. The germline V gene encodes CDR1 MNHNY and CDR2 SVGAGI (reference sequence). V was clipped by 0 bases and J by 5 bases, with 10 bases between them. The CDR3 DNA is TGTGCCAGCAGTTACTCGGTCCGGGAGGAGACCCAGTACTTC. Protein sequence: CASSYSVREETQYF.

The gene calls are TRBV9 and TRBJ2-5; D unclear. The CDR3 runs to 13 residues. V was cut by 3 bases and J by 2 bases, with 8 bases left in between. Germline lookup yields CDR1 SGDLS and CDR2 YYNGEE. This chain's CDR3 is CASSAAMQETQYF. As DNA, the CDR3 is TGTGCCAGCAGCGCCGCTATGCAAGAGACCCAGTACTTC.

Only a few counts were recorded for this clonotype. This rearrangement joins TRBV12-3 or TRBV12-4 to TRBJ2-5; 11 nucleotides match TRBD1. Trimming cost V 5 bases and J 4 bases; bases outside gene matches: 6. CDR3 length equals 15 residues. The CDR3 sequence: CASSPGQGVPETQYF. CDR3 coding DNA: TGTGCCAGCAGTCCGGGACAGGGGGTCCCAGAGACCCAGTACTTC.

This clonotype has a count of ten or more. This chain uses TRBV29-1 with TRBJ2-1; the match to TRBD1 covers 7 bases. CDR3 length equals 14 residues. Germline V gene data show CDR1 as SQVTM and CDR2 as ANQGSEA. The CDR3 nucleotides read TGCAGTCTAATAGGGACAGACTCCTACAATGAGCAGTTCTTC. It codes for CSLIGTDSYNEQFF.

The rearrangement uses TRBV9 and TRBJ2-3; 7 positions agree with TRBD2. In germline, CDR1 is SGDLS, CDR2 YYNGEE. The CDR3 loop spans 15 amino acids. The V gene end was trimmed by 4 bases and the J gene end by 3 bases; junction bases not matched to a gene: 8. CDR3 in amino acids: CASSPGAGETDTQYF. The CDR3, as DNA: TGTGCCAGCAGCCCCGGCGCGGGGGAAACAGATACGCAGTATTTT.

The chain joins TRBV12-3 or TRBV12-4 to TRBJ2-3; 13 nucleotides match TRBD2. The CDR3 consists of 14 residues. V lost 5 bases and J lost 4; bases outside the gene matches: 0. CDR3 protein: CASSTSGGADTQYF. In DNA form, the CDR3 reads TGTGCCAGCAGTACTAGCGGGGGGGCAGATACGCAGTATTTT.

The rearrangement uses TRBV5-5 and TRBJ2-1; D gene unclear. CDR1 is SGHKS, CDR2 YYEKEE, per germline (reference sequence). The CDR3 runs 16 residues. Trimming cost V 3 bases and J 3 bases, with 16 bases left between them. The chain's CDR3 is CASSSSWAVSYNEQFF. The CDR3 coding sequence is TGTGCCAGCAGCTCGTCGTGGGCAGTTAGCTACAATGAGCAGTTCTTC.

This clonotype was observed a handful of times. The V gene is TRBV5-1, the J gene TRBJ1-5; D unresolved. V was cut by 0 bases and J by 6 bases, with 7 bases left in between. This CDR3 spans 13 amino acids. Germline V lookup: CDR1 SGHRS, CDR2 YFSETQ. CDR3 DNA: TGCGCCAGCAGCTTGGGAGGGCTTCAGCCCCAGCATTTT. Protein product: CASSLGGLQPQHF.

This clonotype occurred a few times. The chain joins TRBV15 to TRBJ1-1; D gene ambiguous. Looked up from germline, CDR1 is LNHNV and CDR2 is YYDKDF (reference sequence). V lost 5 bases to trimming and J lost 0 bases, with 10 bases between them. The CDR3 is 14 residues long. CDR3 DNA sequence: TGTGCCACCAGCGGAAGATTTATGAACACTGAAGCTTTCTTT. This encodes CATSGRFMNTEAFF.

This clonotype was seen a few times. V usage is TRBV7-9 and J usage is TRBJ2-3; TRBD2 agrees at 9 bases. The CDR3 is 19 residues long. From germline, CDR1 is SEHNR and CDR2 FQNEAQ (reference sequence). Trimming removed 1 base from V and 8 bases from J; junction bases left unmatched: 19. The CDR3: CASSLEVGHSGGDVGTQYF. The CDR3 coding sequence is TGTGCCAGCAGCTTAGAAGTTGGGCATAGCGGGGGAGACGTAGGTACGCAGTATTTT.